The 32 T cell receptor beta chains below all came from one sample that was sequenced in a study of T cell repertoires in cytomegalovirus infection. Each CDR3 protein gets one entry after TCRdb re-called the reads with MiXCR. Altogether approximately 750,000 distinct CDR3 sequences are present, roughly a third being singletons, with the ten largest covering 2.8%. The specimen sequenced was PBMCs. The source is a human donor in good health (CMV status not recorded). Some clones in this sample may be carry-over from other donors' samples.

V and J are TRBV7-2 and TRBJ2-5, with D possibly matching TRBD1 (5 bases). The length of the CDR3 is 12 residues. Trimming stripped 3 bases from V and 9 bases from J, with 11 bases between. Germline V CDR1 and CDR2: SGHTA, FQGNSA. CDR3 nucleotide sequence: TGTGCCAGCAGCTTCCGCCAGGGATCCCAGTACTTC. Protein sequence: CASSFRQGSQYF.

V gene TRBV20-1 combines with J gene TRBJ1-5; perhaps TRBD1 as D (5 bases). Germline V gene sequence: CDR1 DFQATT, CDR2 SNEGSKA (reference sequence). The CDR3 has 14 residues. Trimming pared 4 bases from V and 8 bases from J, leaving 18 bases between. The CDR3 reads CSAKRETVGKPQHF. CDR3 DNA sequence: TGCAGTGCTAAAAGGGAGACAGTAGGAAAGCCCCAGCATTTT.

The J gene is TRBJ1-1, the V gene TRBV19; D remains ambiguous. Germline values: CDR1 LNHDA, CDR2 SQIVND (reference sequence). Trimming removed 3 bases from V and 5 bases from J, with 13 bases in between. The length of the CDR3 is 14 residues. The CDR3 is CASSMGSGWTEAFF. The CDR3 DNA reads as TGTGCCAGTAGTATGGGCAGCGGGTGGACTGAAGCTTTCTTT.

DNA of the CDR3: TGTGCCATCGGGGCCGGCTCCGAGCAGTACTTC. The encoded protein is CAIGAGSEQYF. The chain is built from TRBV19 and TRBJ2-7, with D tentatively TRBD1 or TRBD2 (5 bases each). Between the trimmed V and J ends, which lost 10 bases and 6 bases, there was a span of 13 bases. The germline V gene encodes CDR1 LNHDA and CDR2 SQIVND (reference sequence). The CDR3 totals 11 residues.

This clonotype was counted once. At one end, the junction sequence differs from germline, possibly due to a read error. The chain recombines TRBV28 with TRBJ2-7, with 11 bases identical to TRBD2. The CDR3 contains 16 residues. Germline V gene sequence: CDR1 MDHEN, CDR2 SYDVKM. The CDR3 DNA is TGTACCAGCAGGAATCTAGCCGGGACTAGCGGCTACGAGCAGTACTTC. It yields the protein CTSRNLAGTSGYEQYF.

This clonotype was counted ten times or more. The J gene is TRBJ1-1, the V gene TRBV7-3; D may be TRBD1 (6 bases). Germline V lookup: CDR1 SGHTA, CDR2 FQGTGA. The CDR3 sequence is 14 residues long. Trimming cost V 3 bases and J 0 bases, with 8 bases left between them. DNA of the CDR3: TGTGCCAGCAGCTTTGGGGGGCTGAACACTGAAGCTTTCTTT. This gives the protein CASSFGGLNTEAFF.

In this sample, this clonotype turned up a few times. V usage is TRBV4-1 and J usage is TRBJ1-2, with D possibly being TRBD1 (5 bases). V gave up 1 base and J gave up 6 bases, with 18 bases separating them. CDR3 length: 16 residues. Germline assignment: CDR1 MGHRA and CDR2 YSYEKL. For the CDR3, the DNA is TGCGCCAGCAGCCAAGTTGGGCAGGGAAGGTCAAATGGCTACACCTTC. This codes for CASSQVGQGRSNGYTF.

The chain couples TRBV28 to TRBJ2-3; either TRBD1 or TRBD2 may supply D (7 bases each). The length of the CDR3 is 15 residues. The germline V gene encodes CDR1 MDHEN and CDR2 SYDVKM. Trimming took 6 bases from V and 5 from J, leaving 18 bases between them. In DNA, the CDR3 is TGTGCCAGCAGGGCCAGGGGGGGGGCACAAGATACGCAGTATTTT. Its protein product is CASRARGGAQDTQYF. Filled out from reference TRBV28 and TRBJ2-3, the complete variable domain reads DVKVTQSSRYLVKRTGEKVFLECVQDMDHENMFWYRQDPGLGLRLIYFSYDVKMKEKGDIPEGYSVSREKKERFSLILESASTNQTSMYLCASRARGGAQDTQYFGPGTRLTVL.

J is TRBJ2-4 and V is TRBV20-1; 7 bases agree with TRBD1. V gave up 7 bases and J gave up 0 bases; unmatched junction bases: 3. This CDR3 contains 13 residues. Looked up from germline, CDR1 is DFQATT and CDR2 is SNEGSKA (reference sequence). The DNA of the CDR3 is TGCAGTGGCACAGGGGTAGCCAAAAACATTCAGTACTTC. It codes for CSGTGVAKNIQYF.

V gene TRBV19 combines with J gene TRBJ1-5; TRBD1 is a possible D gene (6 bases). V lost 8 bases to trimming and J lost 11 bases, with 16 bases between them. The germline V gene has CDR1 LNHDA and CDR2 SQIVND (reference sequence). The CDR3 has 12 residues. The CDR3 protein is CASSDRSWAQHF. CDR3 nucleotide sequence: TGTGCCAGTTCAGACAGGTCGTGGGCCCAGCATTTT.

In its sample, this clonotype was seen a few times. This chain joins TRBV20-1 and TRBJ2-1, with TRBD2 identical over 11 bases. V trimming: 0 bases; J trimming: 8 bases; junction bases outside the gene matches: 12. Germline CDR1 DFQATT, CDR2 SNEGSKA (reference sequence). This CDR3 has 17 residues. The CDR3 bases are TGCAGTGCTAGAGATCTTAAACCTAGCGGGAGGCACCATGAGCAGTTCTTC. Translating gives CSARDLKPSGRHHEQFF.

This clonotype occurred a few times. The rearrangement links TRBV11-1 to TRBJ1-1, with a weak D call TRBD1 (6 bases). The germline CDR1 and CDR2 sequences are SGHAT and FQDESV (reference sequence). CDR3 size: 15 residues. V was shortened by 2 bases and J by 7 bases, with 17 bases between the two germline ends. CDR3 in amino acids: CASSLSVRGRIEAFF. The DNA of the CDR3 is TGTGCCAGCAGCTTAAGTGTCAGGGGACGGATTGAAGCTTTCTTT.

This clonotype came up a few times. The V call is TRBV7-2, the J call TRBJ1-6; D ambiguous. Trimming shortened V by 3 bases and J by 7 bases, and 10 bases separated the two germline ends. The CDR3 has 14 amino acids. CDR1 and CDR2 from the germline V gene are SGHTA and FQGNSA. CDR3 region: CASSFLGQNSPLHF. The CDR3 DNA reads as TGTGCCAGCAGCTTTCTCGGGCAGAATTCACCCCTCCACTTT.

In its sample, this clonotype was seen a few times. The genes are TRBV28 and TRBJ2-3; D is unclear. The CDR3 runs to 14 residues. In germline, CDR1 is MDHEN, CDR2 SYDVKM. V shed 3 bases and J shed 5 bases, with 12 bases lying between them. The CDR3 loop reads CASSFTRSGDTQYF. CDR3 nucleotides: TGTGCCAGCAGTTTTACCCGGTCAGGAGATACGCAGTATTTT.

The V gene is TRBV6-1, the J gene TRBJ1-6; D perhaps matches TRBD1 (5 bases). Germline V CDR1 and CDR2: MNHNS, SASEGT. The germline V and J ends were trimmed by 0 bases and 11 bases, with 11 bases remaining between them. This CDR3 comprises 14 residues. The CDR3 DNA is TGTGCCAGCAGTGAAGCGGGAGGGGATACACCCCTCCACTTT. This encodes CASSEAGGDTPLHF.

This CDR3 is CASSFGLAREEEQFF. The CDR3 DNA reads as TGTGCCAGCAGTTTTGGGCTAGCCAGGGAGGAGGAGCAGTTCTTC. The genes are TRBV28 and TRBJ2-1; a weak D match, TRBD2 (6 bases). Germline CDR1 MDHEN, CDR2 SYDVKM. The CDR3 spans 15 residues. Trimming shortened V by 3 bases and J by 10 bases, and 19 bases separated the two germline ends.

On this clonotype: A much larger clone lies a single base off, so this may be a read error. The final CDR3 position lacks the conserved phenylalanine or tryptophan, pointing to a likely read error. The J gene is TRBJ2-7, the V gene TRBV7-2; 9 nucleotides line up with TRBD2. In germline, CDR1 is SGHTA, CDR2 FQGNSA. With V trimmed by 3 bases and J by 2 bases, 5 bases remained unmatched. The CDR3 totals 15 residues. Here the CDR3 DNA reads TGTGCCAGCAGCTTGGCTGGCGGGAGGGCCTACGAGCAGTACTTA. Amino acids: CASSLAGGRAYEQYL.

This clonotype was observed many times. The gene calls are TRBV4-1 and TRBJ2-3, with D hard to call. CDR3 length: 16 amino acids. V was clipped by 1 base and J by 3 bases, with 14 bases between them. In germline, CDR1 is MGHRA, CDR2 YSYEKL. The CDR3 nucleotides read TGCGCCAGCAGCCAAGTCGACCTGGTGCGGACAGATACGCAGTATTTT. Translated, it gives CASSQVDLVRTDTQYF.

This clonotype was seen a few times. The gene calls are TRBV3-1 and TRBJ2-1; 11 nucleotides align to TRBD2. The length of the CDR3 is 15 residues. V lost 5 bases and J lost 5; bases outside the gene matches: 5. Germline CDR1 and CDR2: LGHDT and YNNKEL (reference sequence). The CDR3 DNA is TGTGCCAGCAGCTACCTAGCGGGGGGACACAATGAGCAGTTCTTC. This codes for CASSYLAGGHNEQFF.

The chain links TRBV5-1 to TRBJ2-2; D not resolved. The CDR3 contains 14 residues. The germline CDR1 and CDR2 sequences are SGHRS and YFSETQ. Trimming took off 1 base at V and 0 bases at J, with 4 bases between the two ends. The CDR3 coding sequence is TGCGCCAGCAGCTTGATCCCGAACACCGGGGAGCTGTTTTTT. It specifies CASSLIPNTGELFF.

This clonotype showed up just a few times. V is TRBV12-3 or TRBV12-4 and J is TRBJ1-1, with TRBD1 matching over 9 bases. J gave up 1 base and V 3 bases, and 3 bases lay outside the gene matches. The CDR3 runs to 15 residues. DNA of the CDR3: TGTGCCAGCAGTTTTTTGGGACAGGGGAACACTGAAGCTTTCTTT. Amino acids: CASSFLGQGNTEAFF.

V is TRBV28 and J is TRBJ1-5; D is possibly TRBD1 (6 bases). V lost 6 bases and J 3 bases, leaving 18 bases between the germline ends. This CDR3 is built from 16 residues. CDR1 is MDHEN and CDR2 is SYDVKM in the germline V gene. The CDR3 loop is CASSSQGLRDNQPQHF. The CDR3 region has the DNA TGTGCCAGCAGCTCTCAGGGGTTGAGGGACAATCAGCCCCAGCATTTT.

V usage is TRBV20-1 and J usage is TRBJ2-3; tentative D call: TRBD2 (6 bases). Trimming left V 1 base short and J 4 bases short, with 18 bases between. The length of the CDR3 is 16 residues. Germline values: CDR1 DFQATT, CDR2 SNEGSKA (reference sequence). This CDR3 reads CSARVTAGSNSDTQYF. The CDR3 DNA follows: TGCAGTGCTAGAGTCACGGCGGGGAGCAATTCAGATACGCAGTATTTT.

The chain is built from TRBV15 and TRBJ1-1; D unclear. Per the germline V gene, CDR1 is LNHNV and CDR2 is YYDKDF (reference sequence). The CDR3 sequence is 16 residues long. Trimming cost V 1 base and J 1 base, with 13 bases left between them. The CDR3 loop reads CATSRAEVEGNTEAFF. The DNA of the CDR3 is TGTGCCACCAGCAGAGCCGAGGTCGAAGGGAACACTGAAGCTTTCTTT.

The rearrangement links TRBV7-2 to TRBJ2-2, with 11 bases lining up with TRBD2. V gave up 5 bases and J gave up 1 base; unmatched junction bases: 3. Germline V lookup: CDR1 SGHTA, CDR2 FQGNSA. This CDR3 is 16 amino acids long. The CDR3 loop is CASSPTSGRNTGELFF. CDR3 coding DNA: TGTGCCAGCAGCCCAACTAGCGGGAGGAACACCGGGGAGCTGTTTTTT.

The chain carries TRBV20-1 and TRBJ2-3, with 9 bases lining up with TRBD2. CDR1 and CDR2 from the germline V gene are DFQATT and SNEGSKA (reference sequence). This CDR3 comprises 15 residues. The junction had 11 bases not matched to a gene; V was cut back by 8 bases and J by 2 bases. CDR3 DNA sequence: TGCAGTCTAAAGGGACTAGCAGGGTTCACAGATACGCAGTATTTT. It codes for CSLKGLAGFTDTQYF.

This clonotype showed up many times. V gene TRBV7-2 combines with J gene TRBJ2-3; D gene uncertain. This CDR3 region has 13 residues. Germline V gives CDR1 SGHTA, CDR2 FQGNSA. V dropped 4 bases and J dropped 3 bases, with 8 bases sitting between them. This CDR3 reads CASSWGSTDTQYF. In DNA form, the CDR3 reads TGTGCCAGCAGCTGGGGTTCAACAGATACGCAGTATTTT.

The J gene is TRBJ1-1, the V gene TRBV28, with TRBD1 as a possible D gene (5 bases). Deletions cut 6 bases from V and 4 bases from J, with 18 bases between. The CDR3 has 15 residues. From germline, CDR1 is MDHEN and CDR2 SYDVKM. CDR3 DNA sequence: TGTGCCAGCAGCAACGCTGACAGTGTGGGCACTGAAGCTTTCTTT. Protein sequence: CASSNADSVGTEAFF.

This clonotype was seen more than once but under ten times. V usage is TRBV5-1 and J usage is TRBJ2-5; a weak D match, TRBD1 (6 bases). This CDR3 region has 14 residues. V was cut by 4 bases and J by 1 base, with 11 bases left in between. Per germline, CDR1 SGHRS and CDR2 YFSETQ. CDR3 sequence reads: CASSPTQGQETQYF. The CDR3 DNA reads TGCGCCAGCAGCCCGACACAGGGCCAAGAGACCCAGTACTTC.

This clonotype was picked up a small number of times. The J gene is TRBJ1-2, the V gene TRBV12-3 or TRBV12-4; D is ambiguous. V lost 5 bases and J lost 7, with 17 bases in between. The CDR3 spans 14 residues. The CDR3 coding sequence is TGTGCCAGCAGTCCCCTGGGCGAGAGTGTTGGCTACACCTTC. Its protein is CASSPLGESVGYTF.

The chain carries TRBV7-9 and TRBJ1-1; maybe TRBD1 (6 bases). Germline V CDR1 and CDR2: SEHNR, FQNEAQ (reference sequence). This CDR3 is built from 14 residues. Trimming cost V 1 base and J 3 bases, with 9 bases left between them. CDR3 sequence reads: CASSLVAGDTEAFF. The CDR3 region has the DNA TGTGCCAGCAGCTTAGTGGCAGGGGACACTGAAGCTTTCTTT.

In its sample, this clonotype was seen a few times. The CDR3 region is CASSQVQGVISPLHF. The CDR3 DNA reads TGCGCCAGCAGCCAAGTCCAGGGCGTTATTTCACCCCTCCACTTT. The J gene is TRBJ1-6, the V gene TRBV4-1; maybe TRBD1 (5 bases). This CDR3 has 15 amino acids. Per the germline V gene, CDR1 is MGHRA and CDR2 is YSYEKL. Trimming removed 1 base at V and 9 bases at J, with 13 bases between.